This T cell receptor (beta chain) comes out of a study of T-cell reconstitution after alpha-beta-depleted transplantation in children. The TCRbeta library was prepared with unique molecular identifiers. TCRdb redid the calling of the PCR reads with MiXCR, one entry per CDR3 protein. In the table there are about 690,000 distinct CDR3 sequences, approximately 16% of which are singletons. The CDR3 is made up of 16 amino acids. Germline CDR1 is LGHNA and CDR2 is YSLEER. The J segment lost 4 bases and the V segment lost 0 bases, leaving 6 bases of the junction unmatched. Sequenced here: PBMCs from the stem cell graft donor, sampled from the stem cell graft. The rearrangement uses TRBV4-3 and TRBJ2-3; 8 nucleotides align to TRBD2. The clonotype originates from a human donor who donated a stem cell graft to a child with acute myeloid leukemia. The CDR3 region is CASSQDAGGSSDTQYF. For the CDR3, the DNA is TGCGCCAGCAGCCAAGATGCGGGGGGCAGCTCAGATACGCAGTATTTT.